Listed here are 2 T cell receptor beta chains from one sample, sequenced in a study of blood T cell repertoires in COVID-19. Produced via immunoSEQ multiplex PCR; TCRdb's table is partial and in-frame only. Here the sample spans approximately 70,000 clones, 60% to 75% being singletons. Input material: peripheral blood. The receptors come from a woman in her sixties or seventies with acute or convalescent COVID-19.

V usage is TRBV4-1 and J usage is TRBJ1-2, with D perhaps TRBD1 (5 bases). The germline V gene encodes CDR1 MGHRA and CDR2 YSYEKL. This CDR3 comprises 15 residues. V lost 4 bases, J lost 6 bases, and 18 bases lay in between. The CDR3 bases are TGCGCCAGCAGCCGCGTTCAGGGAAAAACGGATGGCTACACCTTC. Its protein product is CASSRVQGKTDGYTF.

A few counts support this clone. The chain joins TRBV12-3 or TRBV12-4 to TRBJ1-1, with D hard to call. Trimming removed 4 bases from V and 1 base from J, with 4 bases in between. The CDR3 totals 12 residues. As DNA, the CDR3 is TGTGCCAGCAGTTCTCGGAACACTGAAGCTTTCTTT. Translating gives CASSSRNTEAFF.